What follows are 12 T cell receptor beta chains derived from one specimen sequenced in a study of molecular identifiers for immune sequencing clone quantification. TCRdb passed the PCR reads through MiXCR, listing each CDR3 protein once. The sample includes around 470,000 distinct CDR3 sequences, 20% to 25% of them seen just once. The sequenced sample consisted of naive CD8+ T cells from blood, with Jurkat cell RNA spiked in. As to subset: FACS-sorted CD8+CD4-CCR7+CD45RA+ naive T cells. These receptors were obtained from a human donor in good health. Some libraries in this study had Jurkat cell RNA spiked in.

This chain joins TRBV5-6 and TRBJ2-5, with 12 bases fitting TRBD2. Per germline, CDR1 SGHDT and CDR2 YYEEEE. With 0 bases clipped from V and 0 bases from J, the junction kept 3 bases outside the gene matches. The CDR3 has 17 amino acids. The CDR3 DNA reads as TGTGCCAGCAGCTTGGCACTAGCGGGGGGCTACCAAGAGACCCAGTACTTC. Translation: CASSLALAGGYQETQYF. Drawing the rest from reference TRBV5-6 and TRBJ2-5, the complete variable domain is DAGVTQSPTHLIKTRGQQVTLRCSPKSGHDTVSWYQQALGQGPQFIFQYYEEEERQRGNFPDRFSGHQFPNYSSELNVNALLLGDSALYLCASSLALAGGYQETQYFGPGTRLLVL.

Concerning this clonotype itself: One base away lies a much larger clone, so this may be a sequencing read error. This rearrangement joins TRBV29-1 to TRBJ2-7; the D gene is possibly TRBD1 (5 bases). This CDR3 is 13 amino acids long. From germline, CDR1 is SQVTM and CDR2 ANQGSEA. The CDR3 coding sequence is TGCGGCGTTTCAGGGCAAGAGACCTACGAGCAGTACTTC. Translated, it gives CGVSGQETYEQYF.

About this clonotype itself: This could be a read error, since a much larger clone is one nucleotide away. This chain joins TRBV9 and TRBJ1-4; D ambiguous. Germline assignment: CDR1 SGDLS and CDR2 YYNGEE. This CDR3 comprises 15 residues. The chain's CDR3 is CASSVVGSANEELFF. CDR3 sequence (DNA): TGTGCCAGCAGCGTAGTTGGCTCAGCTAATGAAGAACTGTTTTTT.

This clonotype was counted ten times or more. The V gene is TRBV28, the J gene TRBJ2-3, with 10 nucleotides matching TRBD2. The CDR3 runs to 18 residues. V lost 1 base, J lost 1 base, and 8 bases stayed unmatched. Germline CDR1 reads MDHEN; CDR2 reads SYDVKM. The chain's CDR3 is CASSLFWTSGGRTDTQYF. CDR3 DNA sequence: TGTGCCAGCAGTTTATTCTGGACTAGCGGAGGCCGCACAGATACGCAGTATTTT.

Many counts were recorded for this clonotype. V gene TRBV29-1 combines with J gene TRBJ1-1; D is perhaps TRBD1 (6 bases). Per germline, CDR1 SQVTM and CDR2 ANQGSEA. The V end was cut by 4 bases, the J end by 4 bases, with 10 bases between. The CDR3 length is 12 residues. The CDR3: CSVGGTTTEAFF. The CDR3 DNA reads TGCAGCGTTGGGGGGACAACCACTGAAGCTTTCTTT. The variable domain in full, completed from reference TRBV29-1 and TRBJ1-1, reads SAVISQKPSRDICQRGTSLTIQCQVDSQVTMMFWYRQQPGQSLTLIATANQGSEATYESGFVIDKFPISRPNLTFSTLTVSNMSPEDSSIYLCSVGGTTTEAFFGQGTRLTVV.

At least ten counts were recorded for this clonotype. The chain joins TRBV5-1 to TRBJ2-3; 8 nucleotides match TRBD1. The CDR3 spans 20 residues. The germline gives CDR1 SGHRS, CDR2 YFSETQ. Trimming took 0 bases from V and 2 from J; bases not matched to a gene: 17. The CDR3 DNA reads TGCGCCAGCAGCTTGGGTAGGGGATACCTGACAGGGGCTTTCACAGATACGCAGTATTTT. Its translation is CASSLGRGYLTGAFTDTQYF. Variable domain in full (rest from reference TRBV5-1 and TRBJ2-3): KAGVTQTPRYLIKTRGQQVTLSCSPISGHRSVSWYQQTPGQGLQFLFEYFSETQRNKGNFPGRFSGRQFSNSRSEMNVSTLELGDSALYLCASSLGRGYLTGAFTDTQYFGPGTRLTVL.

Concerning this clonotype itself: A single base separates this from a much larger clone, so it may be a read error. This rearrangement joins TRBV6-2 or TRBV6-3 to TRBJ1-1; D not certain. The CDR3 runs to 12 residues. In germline, CDR1 is MNHEY, CDR2 SVGEGT. CDR3 amino acids: CAGSYMGTEAFF. CDR3 nucleotides: TGTGCCGGCAGTTACATGGGCACTGAAGCTTTCTTT.

This clonotype was counted at least ten times. The chain employs TRBV6-2 or TRBV6-3 and TRBJ1-1, with no clear D. The CDR3 sequence is 11 residues long. In germline, CDR1 is MNHEY, CDR2 SVGEGT. Trimming left V 8 bases short and J 5 bases short, with 9 bases between. This CDR3 is CASAESTEAFF. The CDR3, as DNA: TGTGCCAGCGCTGAAAGTACTGAAGCTTTCTTT.

V gene TRBV6-6 combines with J gene TRBJ1-1; D call uncertain. Trimming took off 9 bases at V and 3 bases at J, with 8 bases between the two ends. The CDR3 is 11 residues long. Germline V gene sequence: CDR1 MNHNY, CDR2 SVGAGI (reference sequence). The CDR3, as DNA: TGTGCCAGTAAGGAGCACACTGAAGCTTTCTTT. Translation gives CASKEHTEAFF.

This clonotype occurred many times. The V and J genes are TRBV29-1 and TRBJ1-4; the D gene is possibly TRBD1 (5 bases). Trimming took off 5 bases at V and 4 bases at J, with 8 bases between the two ends. Germline V gene sequence: CDR1 SQVTM, CDR2 ANQGSEA. CDR3 length: 12 amino acids. CDR3 in DNA: TGCAGCGTTCTTGGGGGTAATGAAAAACTGTTTTTT. Protein sequence: CSVLGGNEKLFF.

The chain employs TRBV6-5 and TRBJ1-4, with D perhaps matching TRBD1 (5 bases). The V gene lost 6 bases and the J gene lost 3 bases, with 14 bases spanning the gap. This CDR3 is 15 amino acids long. Germline lookup yields CDR1 MNHEY and CDR2 SVGAGI. The chain's CDR3 is CASRPQGLPNEKLFF. The CDR3 nucleotides are TGTGCCAGCAGACCCCAGGGCCTCCCTAATGAAAAACTGTTTTTT.

About this clonotype: One end of the junction fails to match germline, which may point to a read error. This rearrangement joins TRBV7-9 to TRBJ2-7; tentatively, D is TRBD2 (5 bases). CDR3 length: 15 amino acids. Germline V gives CDR1 SEHNR, CDR2 FQNEAQ (reference sequence). CDR3 DNA sequence: TGTGCCAACAGCCTCGCCGGGAAAAAAACCTACGAGCAGTACTTC. Encoded protein: CANSLAGKKTYEQYF.